The 12 T cell receptor beta chains in this list originate from one sample, sequenced in a study of blood T cell repertoires in COVID-19. Libraries were prepared by immunoSEQ multiplex PCR; TCRdb keeps only in-frame clonotypes and omits some of them. The sample holds roughly 220,000 clones, around 84% seen once. Sequencing was done on a sample of peripheral blood. The receptors were sampled from a man between 60 and 75 years old with acute or convalescent COVID-19.

In its sample, this clone was seen a few times. The V call is TRBV6-5, the J call TRBJ2-1; 8 bases agree with TRBD2. This CDR3 has 15 amino acids. The V and J ends lost 4 bases and 3 bases, in that order; junction bases with no gene match: 5. The germline CDR1 and CDR2 sequences are MNHEY and SVGAGI. DNA of the CDR3: TGTGCCAGCAGTTCTGGGACTAGTGACTACAATGAGCAGTTCTTC. Amino acids: CASSSGTSDYNEQFF.

CDR3 in DNA: TGTGCCAGCAGCCCCTACCAGGGAAAGGGTGAAAAACTGTTTTTT. Translation: CASSPYQGKGEKLFF. The chain uses TRBV5-8 and TRBJ1-4; possible D gene TRBD1, 5 bases. Trimming shortened V by 4 bases and J by 7 bases, and 17 bases separated the two germline ends. Germline CDR1 SGHTS, CDR2 YDEGEE. The CDR3 length is 15 residues.

The CDR3 protein is CASSDFRSSGNTIYF. Here the CDR3 DNA reads TGTGCCAGCAGTGATTTTCGGAGCTCTGGAAACACCATATATTTT. The V gene is TRBV25-1, the J gene TRBJ1-3; D gene unclear. Germline V gene sequence: CDR1 MGHDK, CDR2 SYGVNS. The CDR3 loop spans 15 amino acids. V was clipped by 3 bases and J by 0 bases, with 9 bases between them.

The V and J genes are TRBV7-8 and TRBJ2-2, with D maybe TRBD2 (5 bases). CDR1 and CDR2 from the germline V gene are SGHVS and FQNEAQ. Deletions cut 1 base from V and 1 base from J, with 10 bases between. The CDR3 runs 16 residues. The CDR3 sequence is CASSLVARGNTGELFF. The CDR3 DNA is TGTGCCAGCAGCTTAGTGGCCCGGGGGAACACCGGGGAGCTGTTTTTT. Full variable domain (rest looked up from reference TRBV7-8 and TRBJ2-2): GAGVSQSPRYKVAKRGQDVALRCDPISGHVSLFWYQQALGQGPEFLTYFQNEAQLDKSGLPSDRFFAERPEGSVSTLKIQRTQQEDSAVYLCASSLVARGNTGELFFGEGSRLTVL.

The rearrangement uses TRBV19 and TRBJ1-2, with 8 positions matching TRBD1. V was pared by 6 bases and J by 3 bases, with 9 bases of the junction left unmatched. The length of the CDR3 is 15 residues. Per the germline V gene, CDR1 is LNHDA and CDR2 is SQIVND (reference sequence). The chain's CDR3 is CASRRRGQADYGYTF. The CDR3 DNA follows: TGTGCCAGTAGGAGACGGGGACAGGCGGACTATGGCTACACCTTC.

J is TRBJ1-1 and V is TRBV7-8; 8 nucleotides match TRBD1. The V segment lost 5 bases and the J segment 1 base; nucleotides outside the gene matches: 6. This CDR3 has 15 amino acids. CDR1 is SGHVS and CDR2 is FQNEAQ in the germline V gene. The DNA for the CDR3 is TGTGCCAGCAGCCCCCGACAGGGGACGAACACTGAAGCTTTCTTT. Translating gives CASSPRQGTNTEAFF.

The chain joins TRBV7-9 to TRBJ2-1, with TRBD1 matching 8 bases. The CDR3 consists of 12 residues. Germline CDR1 and CDR2: SEHNR and FQNEAQ (reference sequence). V gave up 6 bases and J gave up 13 bases; unmatched junction bases: 8. DNA of the CDR3: TGTGCCAGCAGATCCGGACAGGGTGAACAGTTCTTC. Translating gives CASRSGQGEQFF. Full variable domain (outside the CDR3, taken from reference TRBV7-9 and TRBJ2-1): DTGVSQNPRHKITKRGQNVTFRCDPISEHNRLYWYRQTLGQGPEFLTYFQNEAQLEKSRLLSDRFSAERPKGSFSTLEIQRTEQGDSAMYLCASRSGQGEQFFGPGTRLTVL.

The chain employs TRBV30 and TRBJ2-7, with D perhaps TRBD2 (6 bases). Germline loops: CDR1 GTSNPN, CDR2 SVGIG (reference sequence). The CDR3 spans 13 residues. The V and J ends lost 3 bases and 0 bases respectively, with 9 bases between them. CDR3: CAWRDYSSYEQYF. DNA for the CDR3: TGTGCCTGGAGGGACTACAGCTCCTACGAGCAGTACTTC.

J is TRBJ1-1 and V is TRBV6-1; TRBD1 matches at 7 bases. CDR1 MNHNS and CDR2 SASEGT come from the germline V gene. This CDR3 is 14 amino acids long. V lost 1 base and J lost 3; bases outside the gene matches: 2. CDR3 coding DNA: TGTGCCAGCAGTGAAGAGGGGGCGGACACTGAAGCTTTCTTT. Encoded protein: CASSEEGADTEAFF.

To note about this clone: Other DNA sequences in this specimen translate into the identical CDR3. The chain combines TRBV5-1 with TRBJ1-2; 8 bases match TRBD1. The germline V gene encodes CDR1 SGHRS and CDR2 YFSETQ. Losses at the gene ends were 0 bases for V and 8 bases for J; bases not matched to a gene: 0. This CDR3 region has 12 residues. For the CDR3, the DNA is TGCGCCAGCAGCTTGGACAGGGGGGGCTACACCTTC. This sequence encodes CASSLDRGGYTF.

Here the CDR3 DNA reads TGTGCCAGTAGAGGGACAGGGTTAGCTGGGGCCAACGTCCTGACTTTC. It yields the protein CASRGTGLAGANVLTF. The V and J genes are TRBV19 and TRBJ2-6; the match to TRBD1 covers 9 bases. The V gene end was trimmed by 6 bases and the J gene end by 2 bases; junction bases not matched to a gene: 5. The CDR3 has 16 amino acids. Germline lookup yields CDR1 LNHDA and CDR2 SQIVND (reference sequence). Filled out from reference TRBV19 and TRBJ2-6, the complete variable domain reads DGGITQSPKYLFRKEGQNVTLSCEQNLNHDAMYWYRQDPGQGLRLIYYSQIVNDFQKGDIAEGYSVSREKKESFPLTVTSAQKNPTAFYLCASRGTGLAGANVLTFGAGSRLTVL.

This chain links TRBV15 with TRBJ2-7; D is unresolved. The V and J ends lost 2 bases and 5 bases respectively, with 13 bases between them. This CDR3 region has 14 residues. Germline V gives CDR1 LNHNV, CDR2 YYDKDF (reference sequence). This chain's CDR3 is CATSRRTRRHEQYF. The CDR3 bases are TGTGCCACCAGCAGACGAACCCGCAGGCACGAGCAGTACTTC. The full variable domain, rest sourced from reference TRBV15 and TRBJ2-7, is DAMVIQNPRYQVTQFGKPVTLSCSQTLNHNVMYWYQQKSSQAPKLLFHYYDKDFNNEADTPDNFQSRRPNTSFCFLDIRSPGLGDTAMYLCATSRRTRRHEQYFGPGTRLTVT.